Below are 16 T cell receptor beta chains sequenced from a single sample in a study of cytomegalovirus exposure and HLA in healthy donors. A multiplex PCR was run with 60 Vbeta primers and 13 Jbeta primers. Measured with immunoSEQ multiplex PCR; TCRdb has only the in-frame clones, and not every one. The profile shows 150,000 to 200,000 clones, almost 75% of them singletons. Material: PBMCs. Receptors originate from a woman between 18 and 30 years old in good health and CMV-seropositive.

The rearrangement links TRBV5-4 to TRBJ2-2; 8 positions agree with TRBD2. Germline CDR1 SGHNT, CDR2 YYREEE (reference sequence). V shed 1 base, J shed 5 bases, and the junction held 4 bases outside the gene matches. The CDR3 is made up of 15 amino acids. The CDR3 nucleotides read TGTGCCAGCAGCTTGCGCGGGGGGCAAACCGGGGAGCTGTTTTTT. It encodes CASSLRGGQTGELFF.

In its sample, this clone was seen a few times. This chain joins TRBV4-3 and TRBJ2-6; no clear D gene. The CDR3 has 16 residues. Germline lookup yields CDR1 LGHNA and CDR2 YSLEER. V was cut by 0 bases and J by 1 base, with 7 bases left in between. CDR3 loop: CASSQEAGSGANVLTF. The CDR3 DNA sequence: TGCGCCAGCAGCCAAGAAGCCGGGTCTGGGGCCAACGTCCTGACTTTC.

This chain connects TRBV5-1 to TRBJ1-5; D perhaps matches TRBD1 (6 bases). Germline assignment: CDR1 SGHRS and CDR2 YFSETQ. V gave up 4 bases and J gave up 2 bases, with 13 bases separating them. CDR3 length: 15 amino acids. The CDR3 DNA reads as TGCGCCAGCAGCCCCGGGGCAGGGGGCAATCAGCCCCAGCATTTT. It is translated as CASSPGAGGNQPQHF.

The chain employs TRBV7-9 and TRBJ2-7, with a tentative D call TRBD2 (7 bases). CDR3 length: 15 residues. From germline, CDR1 is SEHNR and CDR2 FQNEAQ (reference sequence). V was pared by 1 base and J by 0 bases, with 10 bases between. The CDR3 protein is CASSLEGGASYEQYF. The CDR3 bases are TGTGCCAGCAGCTTAGAGGGGGGGGCCTCCTACGAGCAGTACTTC.

The chain has TRBV6-1 and TRBJ2-5; a weak D match, TRBD1 (5 bases). This CDR3 has 16 amino acids. Germline CDR1 is MNHNS and CDR2 is SASEGT. Trimming stripped 0 bases from V and 1 base from J, with 12 bases between. The CDR3, as DNA: TGTGCCAGCAGTGAAGCTGGGCAGGGTGTCCAAGAGACCCAGTACTTC. Protein: CASSEAGQGVQETQYF.

The rearrangement joins TRBV7-9 to TRBJ2-1, with a weak D call TRBD1 (5 bases). Trimming cost V 2 bases and J 4 bases, with 18 bases left between them. This CDR3 is 17 amino acids long. Germline CDR1 SEHNR, CDR2 FQNEAQ (reference sequence). CDR3 region: CASSLRVGQRTYNEQFF. Written as DNA, the CDR3 is TGTGCCAGCAGCTTAAGGGTAGGGCAGAGGACATACAATGAGCAGTTCTTC. Full variable domain (remainder filled in from reference TRBV7-9 and TRBJ2-1): DTGVSQNPRHKITKRGQNVTFRCDPISEHNRLYWYRQTLGQGPEFLTYFQNEAQLEKSRLLSDRFSAERPKGSFSTLEIQRTEQGDSAMYLCASSLRVGQRTYNEQFFGPGTRLTVL.

The CDR3 nucleotides read TGTGCCAGCAGCTTGGAGGGGTACGAGCAGTACTTC. It yields the protein CASSLEGYEQYF. This chain joins TRBV5-5 and TRBJ2-7; perhaps TRBD1 as D (5 bases). Trimming cost V 0 bases and J 4 bases, with 5 bases left between them. The CDR3 sequence is 12 residues long. Germline values: CDR1 SGHKS, CDR2 YYEKEE (reference sequence).

The chain is built from TRBV27 and TRBJ1-1; 7 positions match TRBD1. The V gene end was trimmed by 4 bases and the J gene end by 3 bases; junction bases not matched to a gene: 2. Germline-derived CDR1 and CDR2 are MNHEY and SMNVEV (reference sequence). The CDR3 totals 13 residues. The CDR3: CASSSGGYTEAFF. CDR3 nucleotides: TGTGCCAGCAGTTCAGGGGGGTACACTGAAGCTTTCTTT.

The rearrangement joins TRBV7-2 to TRBJ1-2; TRBD1 agrees at 7 bases. The CDR3 runs to 13 residues. V was clipped by 3 bases and J by 4 bases; unmatched bases: 2. Germline assignment: CDR1 SGHTA and CDR2 FQGNSA. The CDR3 nucleotides are TGTGCCAGCAGCTTGGGACAGATCTATGGCTACACCTTC. This gives the protein CASSLGQIYGYTF.

The chain employs TRBV6-6 and TRBJ2-1; weak D call: TRBD2 (6 bases). Germline V gives CDR1 MNHNY, CDR2 SVGAGI (reference sequence). The CDR3 runs 15 residues. V was pared by 0 bases and J by 6 bases, with 12 bases between. The CDR3 loop reads CASSYSRRGRNEQFF. CDR3 nucleotide sequence: TGTGCCAGCAGTTACTCGAGGCGGGGCCGCAATGAGCAGTTCTTC.

In DNA form, the CDR3 reads TGTGCCAGCTCTCGGACAGGGGGCGACACTGAAGCTTTCTTT. This gives the protein CASSRTGGDTEAFF. The gene calls are TRBV18 and TRBJ1-1, with 11 bases fitting TRBD1. The CDR3 totals 14 residues. V lost 6 bases and J lost 3; bases outside the gene matches: 3. CDR1 KGHSH and CDR2 LQKENI come from the germline V gene.

The genes are TRBV4-2 and TRBJ1-1; D uncertain. Trimming removed 1 base at V and 0 bases at J, with 12 bases between. The CDR3 contains 16 residues. Germline-derived CDR1 and CDR2 are LGHNA and YNFKEQ. Here the CDR3 DNA reads TGTGCCAGCAGCCAAGGGCCGAATATCATGAACACTGAAGCTTTCTTT. This sequence encodes CASSQGPNIMNTEAFF.

This clone was seen a few times. The chain combines TRBV27 with TRBJ1-1, with D possibly matching TRBD1 (6 bases). The CDR3 extends over 13 amino acids. The germline V and J ends were trimmed by 6 bases and 0 bases, with 8 bases remaining between them. Germline loops: CDR1 MNHEY, CDR2 SMNVEV (reference sequence). The CDR3 sequence: CASRTGMNTEAFF. In DNA, the CDR3 is TGTGCCAGCAGAACAGGGATGAACACTGAAGCTTTCTTT.

This clone has more than one count but fewer than ten. The chain couples TRBV9 to TRBJ2-1; no definite D call. The CDR3 contains 12 residues. The germline gives CDR1 SGDLS, CDR2 YYNGEE. The V and J ends lost 0 bases and 7 bases respectively, with 5 bases between them. The CDR3 DNA follows: TGTGCCAGCAGCGTAGCTAAGAATGAGCAGTTCTTC. Protein product: CASSVAKNEQFF.

V is TRBV28 and J is TRBJ2-5; 8 bases align to TRBD1. The trim removed 4 bases at V and 5 bases at J, leaving 9 bases unmatched. Germline V gene data show CDR1 as MDHEN and CDR2 as SYDVKM. The CDR3 totals 15 residues. This CDR3 is CASSSATGGRETQYF. CDR3 DNA: TGTGCCAGCAGTTCGGCAACAGGGGGGCGGGAGACCCAGTACTTC.

V gene TRBV25-1 combines with J gene TRBJ1-4; no definite D call. CDR1 MGHDK and CDR2 SYGVNS come from the germline V gene. CDR3 length equals 14 residues. Trimming left V 4 bases short and J 4 bases short, with 10 bases between. The CDR3 DNA sequence: TGTGCCAGCAGTGGGGTCGGGGTTAATGAAAAACTGTTTTTT. Residues: CASSGVGVNEKLFF.